One and the same sample provided the 16 T cell receptor beta chains below, sequenced in a study of shared clonotypes between healthy human individuals. Libraries were prepared by immunoSEQ multiplex PCR; TCRdb keeps only in-frame clonotypes and omits some of them. This table has about 2.3 million clones, approximately 93% appearing once. Sequencing was carried out using naive CD4+ T cells from PBMCs. The subset: CD45RA+ positively selected. The receptors were sampled from a man aged 18 to 30 in good health. Some clones in this sample may be carry-over from other donors' samples.

J is TRBJ1-4 and V is TRBV2, with 7 bases identical to TRBD1. Trimming removed 5 bases from V and 8 bases from J; junction bases left unmatched: 2. Per the germline V gene, CDR1 is SNHLY and CDR2 is FYNNEI. This CDR3 comprises 12 residues. CDR3 sequence: CASSPQGEKLFF. As DNA, the CDR3 is TGTGCCAGCAGTCCACAGGGGGAAAAACTGTTTTTT.

The chain carries TRBV7-6 and TRBJ2-7; tentatively, D is TRBD2 (6 bases). The CDR3 covers 19 residues. CDR1 SGHVS and CDR2 FNYEAQ come from the germline V gene. V lost 2 bases to trimming and J lost 3 bases, with 26 bases between them. DNA of the CDR3: TGTGCCAGCAGCTTAATGATGGGGGGATTGCAGGGTTGGATCTACGAGCAGTACTTC. This sequence encodes CASSLMMGGLQGWIYEQYF.

This chain joins TRBV19 and TRBJ1-2; TRBD1 matches 7 bases. V lost 5 bases and J lost 8; bases outside the gene matches: 11. Germline V gives CDR1 LNHDA, CDR2 SQIVND (reference sequence). The CDR3 runs 14 residues. The CDR3 here is CASSPRDRWKGYTF. In DNA form, the CDR3 reads TGTGCCAGTAGTCCTCGGGACAGATGGAAGGGCTACACCTTC.

The chain couples TRBV4-2 to TRBJ1-1, with D hard to call. The length of the CDR3 is 14 residues. Trimming took off 4 bases at V and 7 bases at J, with 16 bases between the two ends. The germline CDR1 and CDR2 sequences are LGHNA and YNFKEQ. The CDR3, as DNA: TGTGCCAGCAGCCCTTGGCAGAGAATTGTTGAAGCTTTCTTT. Translated, it gives CASSPWQRIVEAFF.

This chain uses TRBV28 with TRBJ1-1, with D uncertain. From germline, CDR1 is MDHEN and CDR2 SYDVKM. V was pared by 3 bases and J by 6 bases, with 11 bases between. CDR3 size: 13 residues. The CDR3 protein is CASSFSLGAEAFF. DNA of the CDR3: TGTGCCAGCAGTTTTTCACTTGGAGCTGAAGCTTTCTTT.

This clone was seen only once. This chain joins TRBV7-9 and TRBJ1-5, with TRBD1 matching over 9 bases. Germline V lookup: CDR1 SEHNR, CDR2 FQNEAQ (reference sequence). The CDR3 spans 18 residues. J gave up 2 bases and V 6 bases, and 14 bases lay outside the gene matches. DNA of the CDR3: TGTGCCAGCAGGTCCCGGGACAGGGTTCCGGGACGCAATCAGCCCCAGCATTTT. It encodes CASRSRDRVPGRNQPQHF.

This sequence joins TRBV2 and TRBJ1-1; no definite D call. The CDR3 loop spans 13 amino acids. Between the trimmed V and J ends, which lost 4 bases and 1 base, there was a span of 7 bases. Germline CDR1 SNHLY, CDR2 FYNNEI. This CDR3 is CASSVVENTEAFF. The DNA of the CDR3 is TGTGCCAGCAGTGTAGTTGAGAACACTGAAGCTTTCTTT. Looking up the rest from reference TRBV2 and TRBJ1-1 gives the full variable domain: EPEVTQTPSHQVTQMGQEVILRCVPISNHLYFYWYRQILGQKVEFLVSFYNNEISEKSEIFDDQFSVERPDGSNFTLKIRSTKLEDSAMYFCASSVVENTEAFFGQGTRLTVV.

The V and J genes are TRBV15 and TRBJ1-1; the D is unclear. The V end lost 4 bases, the J end lost 0 bases, and 12 bases lay between the germline ends. CDR1 is LNHNV and CDR2 is YYDKDF in the germline V gene (reference sequence). The CDR3 sequence is 15 residues long. The CDR3 here is CATSTDPTLNTEAFF. In DNA form, the CDR3 reads TGTGCCACCAGCACCGACCCGACACTGAACACTGAAGCTTTCTTT.

The chain's CDR3 is CASSLSGDYRDTGELFF. CDR3 nucleotides: TGCGCCAGCAGCTTATCTGGGGACTATCGGGACACCGGGGAGCTGTTTTTT. The V and J genes are TRBV4-1 and TRBJ2-2; TRBD2 matches at 7 bases. CDR1 MGHRA and CDR2 YSYEKL come from the germline V gene. The CDR3 spans 17 residues. Trimming removed 5 bases from V and 3 bases from J; junction bases left unmatched: 12.

This clone was seen a handful of times. The genes are TRBV10-3 and TRBJ1-1; weak D call: TRBD1 (5 bases). The CDR3 loop spans 11 amino acids. From germline, CDR1 is ENHRY and CDR2 SYGVKD. Trimming cost V 10 bases and J 11 bases, with 17 bases left between them. The CDR3 DNA reads as TGTGCCACCTTGGAACAGGAGGTGGCTTTCTTT. Translating gives CATLEQEVAFF.

The chain employs TRBV15 and TRBJ1-3, with a weak D call TRBD1 (5 bases). The CDR3 length is 16 residues. Trimming left V 1 base short and J 5 bases short, with 15 bases between. The germline V gene has CDR1 LNHNV and CDR2 YYDKDF (reference sequence). CDR3 amino acids: CATSRGGTISRNTIYF. CDR3 in DNA: TGTGCCACCAGCAGAGGGGGCACGATCTCGAGAAACACCATATATTTT.

The chain has TRBV28 and TRBJ1-1, with no clear D. Per germline, CDR1 MDHEN and CDR2 SYDVKM. Trimming left V 4 bases short and J 1 base short, with 13 bases between. The CDR3 extends over 15 amino acids. CDR3 coding DNA: TGTGCCAGCAGTTACCTTTGGGGAAAGAACACTGAAGCTTTCTTT. This translates into CASSYLWGKNTEAFF.

The chain employs TRBV29-1 and TRBJ1-1; D unresolved. V was cut by 4 bases and J by 0 bases, with 12 bases left in between. Germline loops: CDR1 SQVTM, CDR2 ANQGSEA. This CDR3 region has 14 residues. This CDR3 reads CSVATRSMNTEAFF. The CDR3 nucleotides read TGCAGCGTTGCAACCAGGAGCATGAACACTGAAGCTTTCTTT.

V usage is TRBV7-2 and J usage is TRBJ2-1; TRBD2 matches at 8 bases. CDR3 size: 16 residues. J was trimmed by 9 bases and V by 4 bases; bases with no gene match: 14. Germline CDR1 reads SGHTA; CDR2 reads FQGNSA. The CDR3 protein is CASSSTSGTRISEQFF. The CDR3 region has the DNA TGTGCCAGCAGCTCCACTTCCGGGACTAGGATCAGTGAGCAGTTCTTC.

This chain uses TRBV7-6 with TRBJ1-1, with D unresolved. Germline CDR1 is SGHVS and CDR2 is FNYEAQ. V was shortened by 0 bases and J by 4 bases, with 9 bases between the two germline ends. The CDR3 runs to 14 residues. DNA for the CDR3: TGTGCCAGCAGCTTAGCAGGGCACGGCACTGAAGCTTTCTTT. It yields the protein CASSLAGHGTEAFF.

The rearrangement uses TRBV6-5 and TRBJ1-1; tentatively, D is TRBD1 (5 bases). Germline CDR1 and CDR2: MNHEY and SVGAGI. There are 12 residues in the CDR3. With 5 bases removed from V and 9 bases from J, the gap between germline ends came to 13 bases. The CDR3 DNA is TGTGCCAGCAGTCGACCGGGGGAGAAAGCTTTCTTT. Protein sequence: CASSRPGEKAFF.